These 27 T cell receptor beta chains share one sample of origin, sequenced in a study of blood T cell repertoires in COVID-19. Measured with immunoSEQ multiplex PCR; TCRdb has only the in-frame clones, and not every one. The data contain some 160,000 clones, more than 75% of them singletons. Sequencing was carried out using peripheral blood. The receptors originated from a man aged 60 to 69 with acute or convalescent COVID-19.

This clone has just a few counts. V gene TRBV19 combines with J gene TRBJ1-6; D not resolved. The CDR3 spans 13 residues. Germline V lookup: CDR1 LNHDA, CDR2 SQIVND (reference sequence). V gave up 3 bases and J gave up 10 bases, with 10 bases separating them. The CDR3 DNA is TGTGCCAGTAGTATGTCTGAGGGATCACCCCTCCACTTT. It codes for CASSMSEGSPLHF.

J is TRBJ2-2 and V is TRBV12-3 or TRBV12-4; D is uncertain. Trimming removed 3 bases from V and 3 bases from J, with 5 bases in between. CDR3 length: 13 residues. The CDR3 region is CASSFQDTGELFF. Written as DNA, the CDR3 is TGTGCCAGCAGTTTCCAGGACACCGGGGAGCTGTTTTTT.

CDR3 residues: CASSVGGESYNEQFF. CDR3 in DNA: TGTGCCAGCAGCGTAGGCGGGGAGTCCTACAATGAGCAGTTCTTC. The V call is TRBV9, the J call TRBJ2-1; weak D call: TRBD2 (6 bases). CDR3 length equals 15 residues. Germline V lookup: CDR1 SGDLS, CDR2 YYNGEE. V gave up 0 bases and J gave up 1 base, with 8 bases separating them. The full variable domain, in which reference TRBV9 and TRBJ2-1 provide the parts outside the CDR3, is DSGVTQTPKHLITATGQRVTLRCSPRSGDLSVYWYQQSLDQGLQFLIQYYNGEERAKGNILERFSAQQFPDLHSELNLSSLELGDSALYFCASSVGGESYNEQFFGPGTRLTVL.

This clone was seen a handful of times. V is TRBV28 and J is TRBJ1-2; D unclear. The CDR3 totals 14 residues. The V end was cut by 6 bases, the J end by 2 bases, with 13 bases between. CDR1 MDHEN and CDR2 SYDVKM come from the germline V gene. CDR3 region: CASRGWQANYGYTF. Written as DNA, the CDR3 is TGTGCCAGCAGAGGTTGGCAGGCAAACTATGGCTACACCTTC.

This clone has just one count. CDR3 loop: CASSDTHSGHYSYEQYF. The CDR3 nucleotides are TGTGCCAGCAGCGACACACATAGCGGGCACTACTCCTACGAGCAGTACTTC. This sequence joins TRBV3-1 (or the pseudogene TRBV3-2) and TRBJ2-7; 7 bases map to TRBD2. Germline V CDR1 and CDR2: LGHDT, YNNKEL (reference sequence). J gave up 0 bases and V 5 bases, and 13 bases lay outside the gene matches. The CDR3 loop spans 17 amino acids.

This clone was observed at least ten times. J is TRBJ2-7 and V is TRBV7-2, with D perhaps matching TRBD2 (6 bases). Between the trimmed V and J ends, which lost 0 bases and 3 bases, there was a span of 9 bases. Germline V gene lookup returns CDR1 SGHTA and CDR2 FQGNSA. The CDR3 sequence is 14 residues long. The CDR3 DNA is TGTGCCAGCAGCTTAGCGGGACTCGACTACGAGCAGTACTTC. This sequence encodes CASSLAGLDYEQYF.

The CDR3 DNA follows: TGTGCCAGCAGGACAGGGGGAGAGACCCAGTACTTC. Its protein product is CASRTGGETQYF. The rearrangement links TRBV5-6 to TRBJ2-5; 9 nucleotides align to TRBD1. Unmatched junction bases numbered 0, after V lost 5 bases and J lost 4 bases. Germline values: CDR1 SGHDT, CDR2 YYEEEE. The CDR3 contains 12 residues. The complete variable domain, with remaining parts taken from reference TRBV5-6 and TRBJ2-5, reads DAGVTQSPTHLIKTRGQQVTLRCSPKSGHDTVSWYQQALGQGPQFIFQYYEEEERQRGNFPDRFSGHQFPNYSSELNVNALLLGDSALYLCASRTGGETQYFGPGTRLLVL.

The chain links TRBV10-1 to TRBJ2-2; D may be TRBD1 (6 bases). The CDR3 spans 14 residues. CDR1 is WNHNN, CDR2 SYGVQD, per germline (reference sequence). V lost 3 bases and J 4 bases, leaving 9 bases between the germline ends. The CDR3 bases are TGCGCCAGCAGTGATACCAGGGGCACCGGGGAGCTGTTTTTT. It yields the protein CASSDTRGTGELFF.

J is TRBJ2-3 and V is TRBV18, with TRBD2 identical over 7 bases. The germline V gene has CDR1 KGHSH and CDR2 LQKENI. This CDR3 contains 15 residues. Trimming cost V 2 bases and J 2 bases; bases outside gene matches: 4. The CDR3 here is CASSPGRALTDTQYF. The CDR3 coding sequence is TGTGCCAGCTCACCAGGGAGGGCACTCACAGATACGCAGTATTTT.

V and J are TRBV30 and TRBJ2-2; maybe TRBD1 (6 bases). CDR3 length equals 13 residues. The V end lost 0 bases, the J end lost 5 bases, and 7 bases lay between the germline ends. Germline V gene lookup returns CDR1 GTSNPN and CDR2 SVGIG (reference sequence). DNA for the CDR3: TGTGCCTGGAGTGTGAGGGGGACCGGGGAGCTGTTTTTT. Translation gives CAWSVRGTGELFF.

This chain uses TRBV19 with TRBJ2-3; 7 nucleotides agree with TRBD2. The CDR3 extends over 17 amino acids. Trimming removed 2 bases from V and 2 bases from J; junction bases left unmatched: 10. Per the germline V gene, CDR1 is LNHDA and CDR2 is SQIVND (reference sequence). The CDR3 coding sequence is TGTGCCAGTAGTATAAGTTCTAGCGGAGGCTTCACAGATACGCAGTATTTT. Translated, it gives CASSISSSGGFTDTQYF.

The J gene is TRBJ2-7, the V gene TRBV3-1 (or the pseudogene TRBV3-2), with 11 bases matching TRBD2. Germline assignment: CDR1 LGHDT and CDR2 YNNKEL (reference sequence). V lost 4 bases to trimming and J lost 1 base; unmatched junction nucleotides: 3. The CDR3 consists of 15 residues. CDR3: CASSLGLAGSYEQYF. The CDR3 DNA reads as TGTGCCAGCAGCCTCGGACTAGCGGGTTCCTACGAGCAGTACTTC.

V gene TRBV28 combines with J gene TRBJ2-6; D is perhaps TRBD1 (5 bases). Trimming removed 5 bases at V and 0 bases at J, with 8 bases between. CDR1 and CDR2 (germline): MDHEN, SYDVKM. The CDR3 sequence is 15 residues long. CDR3 sequence reads: CASSIQASGANVLTF. The CDR3 nucleotides are TGTGCCAGCAGTATACAGGCCTCTGGGGCCAACGTCCTGACTTTC.

This clone was seen a handful of times. The chain combines TRBV19 with TRBJ2-7, with 8 positions matching TRBD1. This CDR3 spans 14 amino acids. V was clipped by 6 bases and J by 0 bases; unmatched bases: 4. Germline values: CDR1 LNHDA, CDR2 SQIVND (reference sequence). The CDR3 spells CASRSDRASYEQYF. CDR3 nucleotide sequence: TGTGCCAGTAGGTCGGACAGGGCCTCCTACGAGCAGTACTTC.

The V call is TRBV9, the J call TRBJ1-3, with D possibly being TRBD1 (5 bases). Trimming shortened V by 4 bases and J by 3 bases, and 14 bases separated the two germline ends. This CDR3 contains 15 residues. CDR1 is SGDLS and CDR2 is YYNGEE in the germline V gene. In nucleotides, the CDR3 is TGTGCCAGCAGCCCCCAGGGTCCCGGTGGAAACACCATATATTTT. This codes for CASSPQGPGGNTIYF.

The rearrangement uses TRBV11-2 and TRBJ2-2; a possible D gene is TRBD1 (5 bases). V was cut by 1 base and J by 7 bases, with 13 bases left in between. This CDR3 is built from 15 residues. Per germline, CDR1 SGHAT and CDR2 FQNNGV. CDR3 sequence (DNA): TGTGCCAGCAGCTTAGGGTACAGGAAAGACGGGGAGCTGTTTTTT. It specifies CASSLGYRKDGELFF.

The chain recombines TRBV5-1 with TRBJ2-1, with D tentatively TRBD1 (5 bases). Germline CDR1 SGHRS, CDR2 YFSETQ. The V end was cut by 5 bases, the J end by 0 bases, with 12 bases between. The CDR3 totals 15 residues. The CDR3, as DNA: TGCGCCAGCAGTTCTCAGGGCACCTCCTACAATGAGCAGTTCTTC. Translating gives CASSSQGTSYNEQFF.

This clone appeared a few times. The rearrangement joins TRBV6-5 to TRBJ1-3; 8 bases are shared with TRBD1. Losses at the gene ends were 6 bases for V and 7 bases for J; bases not matched to a gene: 11. This CDR3 is 15 amino acids long. Germline V CDR1 and CDR2: MNHEY, SVGAGI. The CDR3 here is CASRSGTGSPNTIYF. The CDR3 DNA sequence: TGTGCCAGCAGGAGCGGGACAGGCTCACCGAACACCATATATTTT.

This clone has more than one count but fewer than ten. CDR3 nucleotide sequence: TGTGCCAGCTCACCCTTAACGAGACCGGGAGATACGCAGTATTTT. This gives the protein CASSPLTRPGDTQYF. The chain combines TRBV18 with TRBJ2-3; D is ambiguous. The CDR3 is 15 amino acids. V was pared by 3 bases and J by 5 bases, with 15 bases between. Per the germline V gene, CDR1 is KGHSH and CDR2 is LQKENI.

V usage is TRBV29-1 and J usage is TRBJ1-2, with TRBD1 matching over 9 bases. V trimming: 5 bases; J trimming: 3 bases; junction bases outside the gene matches: 10. Germline V gives CDR1 SQVTM, CDR2 ANQGSEA. The CDR3 covers 15 residues. The CDR3 loop reads CSVFSRDRAHYGYTF. CDR3 nucleotides: TGCAGCGTTTTTTCCCGGGACAGGGCCCACTATGGCTACACCTTC.

The genes are TRBV16 and TRBJ1-1; TRBD1 aligns across 7 bases. The CDR3 is made up of 17 amino acids. Trimming removed 0 bases from V and 2 bases from J; junction bases left unmatched: 9. Germline V gene data show CDR1 as KGHSY and CDR2 as FQNENV. The CDR3 DNA reads TGTGCCAGCAGCCAATCGACAGGGAGCCCCACTAACACTGAAGCTTTCTTT. Protein product: CASSQSTGSPTNTEAFF.

CDR3 bases: TGTGCCAGCAGCTTAGTAATGGGACTACCCCCGAACACCGGGGAGCTGTTTTTT. Translation gives CASSLVMGLPPNTGELFF. The V and J genes are TRBV7-6 and TRBJ2-2; TRBD2 agrees at 7 bases. This CDR3 contains 18 residues. Trimming at V came to 1 base and at J to 0 bases, leaving 8 bases not matched to a gene. The germline gives CDR1 SGHVS, CDR2 FNYEAQ. Complete variable domain (other parts from reference TRBV7-6 and TRBJ2-2): GAGVSQSPRYKVTKRGQDVALRCDPISGHVSLYWYRQALGQGPEFLTYFNYEAQQDKSGLPNDRFSAERPEGSISTLTIQRTEQRDSAMYRCASSLVMGLPPNTGELFFGEGSRLTVL.

This chain uses TRBV5-1 with TRBJ2-7; TRBD1 is a possible D gene (6 bases). Trimming removed 4 bases at V and 2 bases at J, with 13 bases between. The CDR3 has 14 amino acids. Germline CDR1 is SGHRS and CDR2 is YFSETQ. The CDR3 region is CASSQGHTAYEQYF. The CDR3 coding sequence is TGCGCCAGCAGCCAGGGACATACGGCCTACGAGCAGTACTTC. Based on the CDR3 plus reference TRBV5-1 and TRBJ2-7, the full variable domain is KAGVTQTPRYLIKTRGQQVTLSCSPISGHRSVSWYQQTPGQGLQFLFEYFSETQRNKGNFPGRFSGRQFSNSRSEMNVSTLELGDSALYLCASSQGHTAYEQYFGPGTRLTVT.

The chain carries TRBV18 and TRBJ2-6; the match to TRBD1 covers 11 bases. Germline CDR1 and CDR2: KGHSH and LQKENI. With 5 bases clipped from V and 0 bases from J, the junction kept 6 bases outside the gene matches. CDR3 size: 18 residues. Here the CDR3 DNA reads TGTGCCAGCTCAACAAGGACAGGGGGCGGCTCTGGGGCCAACGTCCTGACTTTC. Translated, it gives CASSTRTGGGSGANVLTF.

The V call is TRBV24-1, the J call TRBJ1-5; 8 bases are shared with TRBD1. This CDR3 has 16 residues. CDR1 and CDR2 from the germline V gene are KGHDR and SFDVKD. J lost 4 bases, V lost 3 bases, and 7 bases had no gene match. CDR3 nucleotides: TGTGCCACCAGTGATCCCCGACAGGGGTTAAATCAGCCCCAGCATTTT. It codes for CATSDPRQGLNQPQHF.

The chain combines TRBV7-9 with TRBJ2-7, with D perhaps matching TRBD1 (5 bases). From germline, CDR1 is SEHNR and CDR2 FQNEAQ (reference sequence). The CDR3 is 14 residues long. V lost 2 bases to trimming and J lost 4 bases, with 12 bases between them. The CDR3 here is CASSLSGADYEQYF. The CDR3 nucleotides are TGTGCCAGCAGCTTATCTGGGGCGGATTACGAGCAGTACTTC.

J is TRBJ2-1 and V is TRBV7-8, with TRBD2 matching 8 bases. In germline, CDR1 is SGHVS, CDR2 FQNEAQ. V trimming: 5 bases; J trimming: 0 bases; junction bases outside the gene matches: 9. The CDR3 totals 17 residues. The CDR3 DNA is TGTGCCAGCAGCCAGGGGCGGGGGGTAAGCTCCTACAATGAGCAGTTCTTC. Translating it yields CASSQGRGVSSYNEQFF.